The sequence of this TCR beta chain was determined in a study of OX40 agonist ivuxolimab in advanced cancers. Across the whole study: Dosing consisted of intravenous ivuxolimab at 0.01 to 10 mg/kg every 2 weeks. Of the participants, more than 35% had some prior anti-PD-1, anti-PD-L1 or anti-CTLA-4 therapy, which was allowed.

Some clones are missing from TCRdb's copy, which holds only in-frame ones; the method was immunoSEQ multiplex PCR. The sample yields fewer than 90,000 clones, 65% to 90% seen once. Patients who had autoimmune disease history or got systemic immunosuppression were left out. Germline V CDR1 and CDR2: SGHNT, YENEEA. Between the trimmed V and J ends, which lost 5 bases and 2 bases, there was a span of 19 bases. CDR3 length: 16 residues. The sequence came from an adult with an advanced solid tumor such as melanoma, head and neck, liver or kidney cancer. The J gene is TRBJ2-7, the V gene TRBV11-3; D may be TRBD1 (6 bases). The source was CD4+ or CD8+ T cells sorted from blood, collected in a trial of the OX40 agonist ivuxolimab. This CDR3 is CASSPLGTIETYEQYF. In DNA form, the CDR3 reads TGTGCCAGCAGCCCCCTCGGGACAATTGAGACCTACGAGCAGTACTTC.